What follows are 16 T cell receptor beta chains derived from one specimen sequenced in a study of blood T cell repertoires in COVID-19. TCRdb's copy holds only in-frame clones and misses some; the assay was immunoSEQ multiplex PCR. The data contain 250,000 to 300,000 clones, around 87% of them singletons. Sequencing was done on a sample of peripheral blood. The receptors were gathered from a woman in her sixties with COVID-19, enrolled during active disease.

The chain has TRBV3-1 (or the pseudogene TRBV3-2) and TRBJ1-4; D unresolved. CDR1 LGHDT and CDR2 YNNKEL come from the germline V gene (reference sequence). V lost 4 bases and J lost 4, with 7 bases in between. The CDR3 is made up of 13 amino acids. DNA for the CDR3: TGTGCCAGCAGCCCTAACCATAATGAAAAACTGTTTTTT. Protein product: CASSPNHNEKLFF.

The rearrangement joins TRBV7-8 to TRBJ1-2; 9 nucleotides match TRBD1. The germline V gene encodes CDR1 SGHVS and CDR2 FQNEAQ. V dropped 5 bases and J dropped 4; count of bases not matched to a gene: 14. The CDR3 consists of 17 residues. CDR3: CASSPLPPGTGTYGYTF. In DNA form, the CDR3 reads TGTGCCAGCAGCCCACTCCCACCCGGGACAGGGACCTATGGCTACACCTTC.

The chain carries TRBV12-3 or TRBV12-4 and TRBJ2-2; D might be TRBD2 (6 bases). This CDR3 region has 12 residues. Trimming pared 7 bases from V and 5 bases from J, leaving 8 bases between. The CDR3 nucleotides read TGTGCCAGCACTCGGGGGACCGGGGAGCTGTTTTTT. Its protein product is CASTRGTGELFF.

This CDR3 is CASSVAGGHSYEQYF. CDR3 bases: TGTGCCAGCAGCGTAGCTGGGGGCCACTCCTACGAGCAGTACTTC. This sequence joins TRBV9 and TRBJ2-7; weak D call: TRBD1 (6 bases). The CDR3 covers 15 residues. Trimming left V 0 bases short and J 0 bases short, with 10 bases between. The germline CDR1 and CDR2 sequences are SGDLS and YYNGEE.

This clone was recorded once. The V call is TRBV6-6, the J call TRBJ1-6; no clear D. CDR1 and CDR2 (germline): MNHNY, SVGAGI (reference sequence). V dropped 2 bases and J dropped 10 bases, with 15 bases sitting between them. The CDR3 is 15 amino acids. The CDR3 bases are TGTGCCAGCAGTTACGGCGGATCCGCGGGATCACCCCTCCACTTT. This codes for CASSYGGSAGSPLHF.

This chain links TRBV7-9 with TRBJ2-3; 11 bases match TRBD2. The J segment lost 5 bases and the V segment lost 6 bases, leaving 13 bases of the junction unmatched. The CDR3 contains 17 residues. The V gene's germline CDR1 is SEHNR and CDR2 FQNEAQ (reference sequence). Here the CDR3 DNA reads TGTGCCAGCAGAAAGGGGCCTCTAGCGGGGGGTGTAGATACGCAGTATTTT. Translated, it gives CASRKGPLAGGVDTQYF.

This chain links TRBV27 with TRBJ1-2, with a tentative D call TRBD1 (6 bases). The germline V gene encodes CDR1 MNHEY and CDR2 SMNVEV (reference sequence). Trimming shortened V by 7 bases and J by 3 bases, and 18 bases separated the two germline ends. The CDR3 contains 15 residues. Here the CDR3 DNA reads TGTGCCAGCACCCCAGGGGCAGGGTACGACTATGGCTACACCTTC. Amino acids: CASTPGAGYDYGYTF.

The gene calls are TRBV7-9 and TRBJ2-7; TRBD1 agrees at 7 bases. V dropped 5 bases and J dropped 3; count of bases not matched to a gene: 4. The germline gives CDR1 SEHNR, CDR2 FQNEAQ (reference sequence). CDR3 length equals 13 residues. CDR3 coding DNA: TGTGCCAGCAGCAACACAGGGGTCTACGAGCAGTACTTC. This translates into CASSNTGVYEQYF.

CDR3 residues: CASSHTGGGGEAFF. In DNA form, the CDR3 reads TGTGCCAGCAGCCATACAGGGGGCGGAGGTGAAGCTTTCTTT. The chain couples TRBV3-1 (or the pseudogene TRBV3-2) to TRBJ1-1; 9 bases map to TRBD1. Germline CDR1 and CDR2: LGHDT and YNNKEL (reference sequence). This CDR3 region has 14 residues. Losses at the gene ends were 3 bases for V and 7 bases for J; bases not matched to a gene: 6.

The chain is built from TRBV5-6 and TRBJ2-5; D unresolved. V was pared by 2 bases and J by 5 bases, with 4 bases between. The length of the CDR3 is 11 residues. The germline V gene has CDR1 SGHDT and CDR2 YYEEEE. CDR3 in amino acids: CASSFQETQYF. The CDR3 DNA sequence: TGTGCCAGCAGCTTCCAGGAGACCCAGTACTTC.

The V gene is TRBV2, the J gene TRBJ2-3; TRBD1 agrees at 8 bases. Germline V CDR1 and CDR2: SNHLY, FYNNEI. The CDR3 extends over 15 amino acids. J was trimmed by 0 bases and V by 6 bases; bases with no gene match: 5. The CDR3 sequence is CASRGDRHSTDTQYF. The CDR3 DNA is TGTGCCAGCAGGGGGGACAGGCATAGCACAGATACGCAGTATTTT.

The chain links TRBV27 to TRBJ2-5, with D perhaps TRBD1 (6 bases). The germline CDR1 and CDR2 sequences are MNHEY and SMNVEV (reference sequence). CDR3 size: 14 residues. Trimming took 6 bases from V and 5 from J, leaving 16 bases between them. CDR3 in amino acids: CASSQTGWGETQYF. The CDR3 DNA follows: TGTGCCAGCAGCCAGACAGGATGGGGGGAGACCCAGTACTTC.

J is TRBJ1-3 and V is TRBV6-6, with a possible D match to TRBD1 (5 bases). CDR1 MNHNY and CDR2 SVGAGI come from the germline V gene (reference sequence). V was trimmed by 6 bases and J by 11 bases, leaving 20 bases between them. The CDR3 loop spans 14 amino acids. Here the CDR3 DNA reads TGTGCCAGCAGAGGGACTTACTCTGGAAATGCCATATATTTT. It specifies CASRGTYSGNAIYF.

The chain combines TRBV6-1 with TRBJ1-1; D gene uncertain. The CDR3 is 13 amino acids. CDR1 is MNHNS and CDR2 is SASEGT in the germline V gene. Trimming shortened V by 2 bases and J by 5 bases, and 9 bases separated the two germline ends. CDR3 sequence reads: CASSELGRTEAFF. The CDR3 DNA is TGTGCCAGCAGTGAATTGGGGAGGACTGAAGCTTTCTTT.

The chain has TRBV19 and TRBJ1-5; D not resolved. CDR1 and CDR2 from the germline V gene are LNHDA and SQIVND (reference sequence). V was clipped by 1 base and J by 6 bases, with 4 bases between them. This CDR3 has 12 amino acids. The CDR3 DNA is TGTGCCAGTAGTATAGCTGTTCAGCCCCAGCATTTT. Encoded protein: CASSIAVQPQHF.

V is TRBV11-3 and J is TRBJ1-5, with TRBD1 matching 10 bases. The CDR3 contains 18 residues. V lost 0 bases, J lost 6 bases, and 11 bases stayed unmatched. The germline V gene has CDR1 SGHNT and CDR2 YENEEA. The CDR3 loop is CASSLDTTRDRGPQPQHF. The CDR3 DNA follows: TGTGCCAGCAGCTTAGATACCACCCGGGACAGGGGCCCTCAGCCCCAGCATTTT.